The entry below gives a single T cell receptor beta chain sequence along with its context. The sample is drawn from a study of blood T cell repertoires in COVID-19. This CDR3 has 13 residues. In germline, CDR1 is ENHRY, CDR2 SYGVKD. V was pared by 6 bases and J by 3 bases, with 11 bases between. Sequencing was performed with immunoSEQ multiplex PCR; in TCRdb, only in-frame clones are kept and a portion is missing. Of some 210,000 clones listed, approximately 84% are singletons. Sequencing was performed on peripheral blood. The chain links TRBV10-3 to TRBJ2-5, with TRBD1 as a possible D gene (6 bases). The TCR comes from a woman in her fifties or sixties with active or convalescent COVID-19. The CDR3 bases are TGTGCCATCAGCCTCAGGGGAGAAGAGACCCAGTACTTC. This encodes CAISLRGEETQYF.